The sequence of this TCR beta chain was determined in a study of cytomegalovirus exposure and HLA in healthy donors. General study findings and limits: It emerged from a later analysis that several of the most significant clusters appeared to be linked to common viral pathogens.

A multiplex PCR was run with 60 Vbeta primers and 13 Jbeta primers. Assay: immunoSEQ multiplex PCR; the TCRdb copy retains only in-frame clones and omits some. The profile covers some 120,000 clones, with around 86% appearing a single time and about 3.9% taken by the ten largest. Comments on this clone: Antigen specificity is unknown.

Germline CDR1 is KGHSH and CDR2 is LQKENI. Trimming stripped 0 bases from V and 0 bases from J, with 9 bases between. The CDR3 loop spans 17 amino acids. The sample comprised PBMCs. The TCR originated in a woman in her twenties or thirties in good health and CMV-seronegative. The genes are TRBV18 and TRBJ2-6, with D perhaps TRBD2 (5 bases). CDR3 sequence reads: CASSPPSAGSGANVLTF. The CDR3 coding sequence is TGTGCCAGCTCACCACCTTCGGCGGGCTCTGGGGCCAACGTCCTGACTTTC.